The T cell receptor (beta chain) described here comes from a study of T-cell memory formation after mild COVID-19. The CDR3 spans 13 residues. Trimming stripped 5 bases from V and 2 bases from J, with 10 bases between. This clonotype has more than one count but fewer than ten. TCRdb processed the 5' RACE reads anew with MiXCR; each CDR3 protein has one entry. This sample has 300,000 or so distinct CDR3 sequences, with approximately 16% found just once. The sequenced material came from PBMCs or a T cell subset sorted from them (not recorded which). The receptor was derived from a young man who had mild COVID-19 (a few samples of this study predate the infection). Cell type and time point are not known. V gene TRBV12-3 or TRBV12-4 combines with J gene TRBJ2-7; D possibly uses TRBD1 or TRBD2 (6 bases each). Written as DNA, the CDR3 is TGTGCCAGCAGTGGGGGGCTGGCCTACGAGCAGTACGTC. This encodes CASSGGLAYEQYV.